This entry concerns a single T cell receptor (beta chain). Its antigen specificity is not known. Per-base qualities were not stored, and no clone one base away is much larger. According to the study, the label for this sample's treatment or condition signals: live attenuated yellow fever vaccine strain. PBMCs were isolated from peripheral blood using a standard Ficoll-Paque protocol. CD4 and CD8 T-cell fractions were isolated with Dynabeads CD4 and CD8 positive selection kits. TriZol was used to extract RNA from bulk PBMCs, from CD4 and CD8 fractions, and from dextramer-positive and dextramer-negative fractions. Its CDR3 holds 17 amino acids, cysteine through phenylalanine. The sequence is cut down to CDR3 DNA, 51 bases in frame from base 1. V is shortened by 4 bases, J by 4 bases, and the region joining them spans 22 bases. From the germline V gene, CDR1 is MGHRA and CDR2 is YSYEKL. For sequencing, an Illumina NovaSeq 6000 was employed. TCR cDNA was synthesized by 5'RACE template switching, which introduced a universal primer site and unique molecular identifiers. Priming for cDNA synthesis came from both the TCR alpha and TCR beta constant segments. Library amplification used two PCR steps, and the second PCR step added sample barcodes and sequencing adapters. Sequencing of libraries was done on Illumina HiSeq 2500 (2x100 bp) or NovaSeq (2x150 bp). The paper's processing steps were these. Reads were demultiplexed and collapsed into UMI consensus sequences with MIGEC, and V(D)J alignment was performed with MiXCR. Using edgeR on replicate PBMC samples, clonotypes were called vaccine-responding if FDR was below 0.01 and the log2 fold change was above 5 up to day 15. CD4 or CD8 identity was assigned to each bulk clonotype according to whether the clonotype was present at higher abundance in the sequenced CD4 repertoire or the sequenced CD8 repertoire. TCRdb reran the public reads through fastp at Q25 and MiXCR, keeping productive beta chains. Merged by CDR3 protein, the rows form single entries marked with the most common genes and DNA. The V and J calls shown here were made by TCRdb, not taken from the authors' results. The sample table shows about 260,000 distinct CDR3 sequences, and about 5.2% are seen once. The top ten constitute approximately 3.5% of the sample.

This entry is derived from a study of T cells after yellow fever vaccination (dated by TCRdb to 2018 to 2020). Notes on the research overall: Libraries from fractions with low cell numbers were prepared with the SMART-Seq v4 Ultra Low Input RNA kit. Bulk PBMC replicates and cell subsets were isolated from blood drawn at multiple timepoints before and after both primary and secondary immunization. Two healthy male donors made up the cohort, one aged 18 to 29 years and the other aged 30 to 40 years. To track T-cell clones before and after primary and booster YFV17D yellow fever vaccination, bulk TCR alpha and beta repertoires were sequenced longitudinally.

Broad study findings and their caveats: Compared with the primary T-cell response, the secondary T-cell response was weaker but faster, peaking on day 5 rather than day 15. Most clones expanded after primary vaccination were re-detected after the booster (approximately 95% of CD4 and approximately 88% of CD8), suggesting broad memory maintenance. Computational filtering was needed because FACS-sorted repertoires could contain abundant contaminating clonotypes from the bulk population. A small share of clonotypes occurred in both CD4 and CD8 compartments, likely arising from convergent recombination. Only two donors were included in the study, so the extent to which the findings can be generalized is limited.

This sequence was found in a man between 18 and 35 years old who received the YFV17D yellow fever vaccine. The V gene is TRBV4-1 and the J gene is TRBJ2-5, and TRBD2 may be the D gene, going by 6 matching bases. This specimen consisted of CD4+ T cells sorted from PBMCs, obtained on the day of the yellow fever booster vaccination. The CDR3 is CASSLSRFGGRSETQYF. The DNA sequence reads TGCGCCAGCAGCCTCAGTAGATTCGGGGGACGTTCAGAGACCCAGTACTTC.